The 31 T cell receptor beta chains presented below share a single source sample, sequenced in a study of blood T cell repertoires in COVID-19. Clones were sequenced by immunoSEQ multiplex PCR, and TCRdb holds only the in-frame ones, with some missing. This table has about 120,000 clones, almost 90% appearing once. The sample taken for sequencing was peripheral blood. All receptors derive from a woman aged 55-75 years with COVID-19, enrolled during active disease.

This clone showed up just once. The CDR3 DNA sequence: TGTGCCAGCAGCAGAGGGAGTAAATCCAACACTGAAGCTTTCTTT. This encodes CASSRGSKSNTEAFF. The chain carries TRBV9 and TRBJ1-1; D gene unclear. Germline lookup yields CDR1 SGDLS and CDR2 YYNGEE. This CDR3 contains 15 residues. The V end lost 4 bases, the J end lost 2 bases, and 15 bases lay between the germline ends. The full variable domain, with the rest looked up from reference TRBV9 and TRBJ1-1, is DSGVTQTPKHLITATGQRVTLRCSPRSGDLSVYWYQQSLDQGLQFLIQYYNGEERAKGNILERFSAQQFPDLHSELNLSSLELGDSALYFCASSRGSKSNTEAFFGQGTRLTVV.

This clone showed up just once. J is TRBJ2-3 and V is TRBV30; 10 nucleotides line up with TRBD2. J was trimmed by 12 bases and V by 5 bases; bases with no gene match: 11. Germline CDR1 reads GTSNPN; CDR2 reads SVGIG (reference sequence). The CDR3 sequence is 13 residues long. For the CDR3, the DNA is TGTGCCTGGGGTACTAGCGGGGCTCCCCCCCAGTATTTT. As protein: CAWGTSGAPPQYF.

The DNA of the CDR3 is TGTGCCAGCAGTTTATCGGGAGGGGGCTTCCCCGGGGAGCTGTTTTTT. Residues: CASSLSGGGFPGELFF. The chain uses TRBV7-2 and TRBJ2-2; possible D gene TRBD2, 8 bases. Deletions cut 6 bases from V and 6 bases from J, with 20 bases between. Per the germline V gene, CDR1 is SGHTA and CDR2 is FQGNSA. The CDR3 length is 16 residues.

This chain uses TRBV5-8 with TRBJ1-1, with D hard to call. V shed 2 bases and J shed 2 bases, with 13 bases lying between them. The germline gives CDR1 SGHTS, CDR2 YDEGEE. This CDR3 comprises 15 residues. CDR3 loop: CASSFLPSINTEAFF. In DNA, the CDR3 is TGTGCCAGCAGCTTTCTGCCCAGTATTAACACTGAAGCTTTCTTT.

The chain employs TRBV11-2 and TRBJ1-1; D gene uncertain. Trimming cost V 8 bases and J 1 base, with 11 bases left between them. The germline V gene encodes CDR1 SGHAT and CDR2 FQNNGV. The CDR3 contains 13 residues. In DNA form, the CDR3 reads TGTGCCAGCGGGAGTCACAGGAACACTGAAGCTTTCTTT. Translation gives CASGSHRNTEAFF.

The rearrangement joins TRBV15 to TRBJ2-2; weak D call: TRBD1 (5 bases). Germline V gives CDR1 LNHNV, CDR2 YYDKDF (reference sequence). Trimming removed 0 bases at V and 2 bases at J, with 10 bases between. The CDR3 is made up of 16 amino acids. The CDR3: CATSRDGAANTGELFF. The CDR3 DNA reads as TGTGCCACCAGCAGAGATGGGGCGGCTAACACCGGGGAGCTGTTTTTT.

The DNA of the CDR3 is TGCAGCGTTGTGGACTATGAGCAGTTCTTC. Translation gives CSVVDYEQFF. The chain joins TRBV29-1 to TRBJ2-1; D may be TRBD2 (5 bases). The CDR3 is 10 residues long. V shed 4 bases and J shed 8 bases, with 6 bases lying between them. CDR1 SQVTM and CDR2 ANQGSEA come from the germline V gene.

The chain carries TRBV5-1 and TRBJ2-1; 15 bases match TRBD2. Germline loops: CDR1 SGHRS, CDR2 YFSETQ. CDR3 length: 15 residues. V lost 4 bases and J lost 9; bases outside the gene matches: 5. CDR3 nucleotides: TGCGCCAGCAGCGCCCGGACTAGCGGGGGGGGTGAGCAGTTCTTC. It codes for CASSARTSGGGEQFF.

The chain recombines TRBV19 with TRBJ2-1, with D unresolved. The germline CDR1 and CDR2 sequences are LNHDA and SQIVND (reference sequence). Deletions cut 3 bases from V and 4 bases from J, with 13 bases between. The CDR3 consists of 15 residues. CDR3 bases: TGTGCCAGTAGTATCGAGTCGATGCGGTACAATGAGCAGTTCTTC. Translating gives CASSIESMRYNEQFF.

The chain uses TRBV2 and TRBJ1-2, with 10 positions matching TRBD1. CDR3 length: 16 residues. The ends lost 8 bases at V and 5 bases at J; junction bases unmatched: 14. Germline CDR1 is SNHLY and CDR2 is FYNNEI. The chain's CDR3 is CASGDRGSFYIYGYTF. As DNA, the CDR3 is TGTGCCAGCGGGGACAGGGGCTCCTTCTATATTTATGGCTACACCTTC.

The sample holds one count of this clone. The V and J genes are TRBV11-2 and TRBJ1-4; 8 bases agree with TRBD1. V dropped 3 bases and J dropped 5; count of bases not matched to a gene: 2. The CDR3 is 14 residues long. Germline CDR1 and CDR2: SGHAT and FQNNGV. The CDR3 nucleotides read TGTGCCAGCAGCTTGAACAGGGGGAATGAAAAACTGTTTTTT. Translating gives CASSLNRGNEKLFF.

The chain carries TRBV12-3 or TRBV12-4 and TRBJ2-7, with D perhaps TRBD2 (6 bases). V gave up 7 bases and J gave up 6 bases, with 10 bases separating them. This CDR3 is 11 amino acids long. DNA of the CDR3: TGTGCCAGCAATCGGGGAGGCGAGCAGTACTTC. Its translation is CASNRGGEQYF.

The chain employs TRBV19 and TRBJ1-5; unclear D gene. Germline CDR1 reads LNHDA; CDR2 reads SQIVND (reference sequence). V lost 6 bases and J lost 0, with 9 bases in between. The CDR3 consists of 14 residues. The CDR3 DNA is TGTGCCAGTAGGGCGGCCAGTAGCAATCAGCCCCAGCATTTT. It specifies CASRAASSNQPQHF.

The chain links TRBV4-1 to TRBJ1-6; D gene uncertain. The CDR3 extends over 15 amino acids. The germline CDR1 and CDR2 sequences are MGHRA and YSYEKL. V lost 5 bases to trimming and J lost 7 bases, with 15 bases between them. The CDR3 spells CASSSRPPGNSPLHF. The CDR3 DNA is TGCGCCAGCAGCTCGCGCCCCCCCGGGAATTCACCCCTCCACTTT.

V gene TRBV11-3 combines with J gene TRBJ2-7; TRBD2 matches 8 bases. The germline CDR1 and CDR2 sequences are SGHNT and YENEEA. The CDR3 is made up of 14 amino acids. V trimming: 0 bases; J trimming: 3 bases; junction bases outside the gene matches: 1. The CDR3 sequence is CASSLDGGDYEQYF. The CDR3, as DNA: TGTGCCAGCAGCTTAGACGGGGGGGACTACGAGCAGTACTTC.

This chain connects TRBV5-1 to TRBJ2-2; TRBD1 aligns across 8 bases. This CDR3 comprises 19 residues. Trimming removed 3 bases from V and 4 bases from J; junction bases left unmatched: 17. Germline values: CDR1 SGHRS, CDR2 YFSETQ. CDR3 protein: CASSSYGTGKIPFTGELFF. For the CDR3, the DNA is TGCGCCAGCAGCTCGTATGGGACAGGAAAAATCCCTTTCACCGGGGAGCTGTTTTTT.

This clone was observed a handful of times. The rearrangement links TRBV15 to TRBJ1-1; 10 bases line up with TRBD1. The CDR3 is 15 amino acids. Germline values: CDR1 LNHNV, CDR2 YYDKDF (reference sequence). With 5 bases clipped from V and 4 bases from J, the junction kept 7 bases outside the gene matches. The CDR3 coding sequence is TGTGCCACCAGCGGACGACAGGGGGCGGTCACTGAAGCTTTCTTT. As protein: CATSGRQGAVTEAFF.

Remarks on this clone: Other DNA variants within this sample encode the same CDR3. The genes are TRBV9 and TRBJ2-5, with 7 nucleotides matching TRBD2. This CDR3 comprises 14 residues. The V gene end was trimmed by 0 bases and the J gene end by 2 bases; junction bases not matched to a gene: 1. Looked up from germline, CDR1 is SGDLS and CDR2 is YYNGEE. Here the CDR3 reads CASSVVGGQETQYF. The CDR3 bases are TGTGCCAGCAGCGTAGTCGGGGGGCAAGAGACCCAGTACTTC.

V gene TRBV6-2 or TRBV6-3 combines with J gene TRBJ1-1, with TRBD1 matching over 7 bases. The CDR3 has 14 amino acids. The germline V gene encodes CDR1 MNHEY and CDR2 SVGEGT. J lost 3 bases, V lost 6 bases, and 7 bases had no gene match. CDR3 protein: CASSPQGKDTEAFF. The CDR3 DNA is TGTGCCAGCAGCCCACAGGGGAAGGACACTGAAGCTTTCTTT.

The J gene is TRBJ2-2, the V gene TRBV19; 7 bases map to TRBD2. Germline CDR1 and CDR2: LNHDA and SQIVND (reference sequence). V dropped 7 bases and J dropped 2; count of bases not matched to a gene: 13. The CDR3 runs 17 residues. CDR3: CASKGRERGTNTGELFF. The CDR3 coding sequence is TGTGCCAGTAAAGGGCGGGAGCGGGGAACCAACACCGGGGAGCTGTTTTTT. The full variable domain, with the rest looked up from reference TRBV19 and TRBJ2-2, is DGGITQSPKYLFRKEGQNVTLSCEQNLNHDAMYWYRQDPGQGLRLIYYSQIVNDFQKGDIAEGYSVSREKKESFPLTVTSAQKNPTAFYLCASKGRERGTNTGELFFGEGSRLTVL.

This clone came up once. V gene TRBV2 combines with J gene TRBJ1-3; TRBD1 matches 10 bases. The CDR3 spans 17 residues. Germline V CDR1 and CDR2: SNHLY, FYNNEI. The V gene end was trimmed by 2 bases and the J gene end by 7 bases; junction bases not matched to a gene: 11. The CDR3 sequence: CASSENAPDRGRNTIYF. The CDR3 DNA sequence: TGTGCCAGCAGTGAAAATGCCCCTGACAGGGGGCGCAACACCATATATTTT.

The rearrangement uses TRBV11-1 and TRBJ2-1; TRBD1 might be the D (6 bases). There are 14 residues in the CDR3. The ends were cut back, 6 bases at V and 7 bases at J, with 16 bases in the middle. Germline V lookup: CDR1 SGHAT, CDR2 FQDESV (reference sequence). CDR3: CASSLSQGWNEQFF. The DNA of the CDR3 is TGTGCCAGCAGTCTGAGCCAGGGGTGGAATGAGCAGTTCTTC.

This clone has only one observation. The rearrangement uses TRBV4-3 and TRBJ1-4; TRBD1 matches at 9 bases. CDR1 is LGHNA, CDR2 YSLEER, per germline. The length of the CDR3 is 16 residues. J gave up 8 bases and V 1 base, and 8 bases lay outside the gene matches. The CDR3: CASSQGDRDGREKLFF. CDR3 nucleotide sequence: TGCGCCAGCAGCCAAGGGGACAGGGACGGGAGGGAAAAACTGTTTTTT.

The chain is built from TRBV7-9 and TRBJ1-6; no reliable D call. V lost 4 bases and J lost 4, with 5 bases in between. Germline loops: CDR1 SEHNR, CDR2 FQNEAQ (reference sequence). The CDR3 has 13 residues. The CDR3 is CASSWEYNSPLHF. CDR3 nucleotides: TGTGCCAGCAGCTGGGAGTATAATTCACCCCTCCACTTT. The complete variable domain, with remaining parts taken from reference TRBV7-9 and TRBJ1-6, reads DTGVSQNPRHKITKRGQNVTFRCDPISEHNRLYWYRQTLGQGPEFLTYFQNEAQLEKSRLLSDRFSAERPKGSFSTLEIQRTEQGDSAMYLCASSWEYNSPLHFGNGTRLTVT.

This clone showed up just a few times. CDR3 in DNA: TGTGCCAGCAGCTTAGGCGGGATTAGCACAGATACGCAGTATTTT. It specifies CASSLGGISTDTQYF. The V and J genes are TRBV7-2 and TRBJ2-3; maybe TRBD2 (6 bases). CDR1 is SGHTA and CDR2 is FQGNSA in the germline V gene. The CDR3 contains 15 residues. V dropped 1 base and J dropped 0 bases, with 8 bases sitting between them.

This clone occurred once. The chain carries TRBV19 and TRBJ2-3, with TRBD1 matching 9 bases. This CDR3 region has 16 residues. Germline V gene data show CDR1 as LNHDA and CDR2 as SQIVND (reference sequence). With 11 bases clipped from V and 0 bases from J, the junction kept 12 bases outside the gene matches. This chain's CDR3 is CAPPPSDRGSTDTQYF. CDR3 nucleotides: TGTGCCCCACCCCCCTCTGACAGGGGGAGCACAGATACGCAGTATTTT.

The DNA for the CDR3 is TGCGCCAGCAGCCAAACCTCTTCACTGATTACCGACAGGGAGTTTGGAAACACCATATATTTT. Encoded protein: CASSQTSSLITDREFGNTIYF. V gene TRBV4-1 combines with J gene TRBJ1-3; 7 nucleotides match TRBD1. The germline V gene encodes CDR1 MGHRA and CDR2 YSYEKL. The CDR3 is 21 amino acids. J was trimmed by 3 bases and V by 2 bases; bases with no gene match: 22.

CDR3 protein: CATSRDWTSGGPLAKNIQYF. For the CDR3, the DNA is TGTGCCACCAGCAGGGATTGGACTAGCGGGGGACCGCTAGCCAAAAACATTCAGTACTTC. The chain carries TRBV15 and TRBJ2-4; 13 bases align to TRBD2. Germline V gene lookup returns CDR1 LNHNV and CDR2 YYDKDF (reference sequence). V lost 3 bases and J lost 0; bases outside the gene matches: 11. This CDR3 is built from 20 residues. Complete variable domain (other parts from reference TRBV15 and TRBJ2-4): DAMVIQNPRYQVTQFGKPVTLSCSQTLNHNVMYWYQQKSSQAPKLLFHYYDKDFNNEADTPDNFQSRRPNTSFCFLDIRSPGLGDTAMYLCATSRDWTSGGPLAKNIQYFGAGTRLSVL.

This chain joins TRBV5-4 and TRBJ1-1; TRBD1 agrees at 11 bases. Germline assignment: CDR1 SGHNT and CDR2 YYREEE (reference sequence). CDR3 size: 17 residues. After removal of 2 bases from V and 5 bases from J, the junction contained 11 bases not matched to a gene. For the CDR3, the DNA is TGTGCCAGCAGCTTAGCGGACAGGGGGCTTCTAGGTACTGAAGCTTTCTTT. Translating gives CASSLADRGLLGTEAFF. Based on the CDR3 plus reference TRBV5-4 and TRBJ1-1, the full variable domain is ETGVTQSPTHLIKTRGQQVTLRCSSQSGHNTVSWYQQALGQGPQFIFQYYREEENGRGNFPPRFSGLQFPNYSSELNVNALELDDSALYLCASSLADRGLLGTEAFFGQGTRLTVV.

V usage is TRBV3-1 (or the pseudogene TRBV3-2) and J usage is TRBJ2-6, with TRBD1 as a possible D gene (6 bases). Deletions cut 3 bases from V and 2 bases from J, with 8 bases between. The CDR3 totals 15 residues. CDR1 and CDR2 (germline): LGHDT, YNNKEL (reference sequence). CDR3 in DNA: TGTGCCAGCAGCCAGTACAGGGCTGGGGCCAACGTCCTGACTTTC. This encodes CASSQYRAGANVLTF.

DNA for the CDR3: TGCGCCAGCAGCTTGCCCGGAAGGGGTCAGCCCCAGCATTTT. As protein: CASSLPGRGQPQHF. The chain uses TRBV5-1 and TRBJ1-5; perhaps TRBD1 as D (5 bases). V was shortened by 1 base and J by 6 bases, with 11 bases between the two germline ends. The CDR3 is 14 amino acids. The germline V gene encodes CDR1 SGHRS and CDR2 YFSETQ.